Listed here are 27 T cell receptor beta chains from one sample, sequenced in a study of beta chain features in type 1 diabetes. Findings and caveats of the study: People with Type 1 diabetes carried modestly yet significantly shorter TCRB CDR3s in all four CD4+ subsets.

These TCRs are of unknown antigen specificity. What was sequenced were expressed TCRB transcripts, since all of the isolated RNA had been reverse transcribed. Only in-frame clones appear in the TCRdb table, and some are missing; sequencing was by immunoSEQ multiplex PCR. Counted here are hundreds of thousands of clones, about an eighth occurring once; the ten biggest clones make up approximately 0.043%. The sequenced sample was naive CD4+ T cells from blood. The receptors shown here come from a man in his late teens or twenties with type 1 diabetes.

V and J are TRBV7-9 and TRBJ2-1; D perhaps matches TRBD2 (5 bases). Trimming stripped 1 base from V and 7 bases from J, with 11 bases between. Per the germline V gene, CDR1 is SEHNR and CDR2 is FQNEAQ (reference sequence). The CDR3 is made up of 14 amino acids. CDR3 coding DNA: TGTGCCAGCAGCTTAGAGGGCGGGCGAAATGAGCAGTTCTTC. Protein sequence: CASSLEGGRNEQFF.

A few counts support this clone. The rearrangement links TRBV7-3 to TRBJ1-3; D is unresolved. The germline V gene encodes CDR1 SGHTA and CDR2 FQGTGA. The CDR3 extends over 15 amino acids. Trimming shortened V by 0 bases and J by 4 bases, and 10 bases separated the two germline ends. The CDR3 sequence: CASSLTATAGNTIYF. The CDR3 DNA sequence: TGTGCCAGCAGCTTAACTGCGACTGCCGGAAACACCATATATTTT.

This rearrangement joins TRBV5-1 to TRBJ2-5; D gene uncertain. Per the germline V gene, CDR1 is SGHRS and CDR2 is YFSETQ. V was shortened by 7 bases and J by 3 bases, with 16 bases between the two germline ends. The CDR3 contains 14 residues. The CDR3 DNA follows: TGCGCCAGCCGGGTCGTCAGCGCGGAAGAGACCCAGTACTTC. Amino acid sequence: CASRVVSAEETQYF.

CDR3 nucleotide sequence: TGTGCCAGCAGCTCCGGGACAGGGAACGAGCAGTACTTC. Encoded protein: CASSSGTGNEQYF. The V gene is TRBV7-3, the J gene TRBJ2-7; 9 nucleotides line up with TRBD1. Germline V gives CDR1 SGHTA, CDR2 FQGTGA. V lost 4 bases to trimming and J lost 5 bases; unmatched junction nucleotides: 3. The CDR3 sequence is 13 residues long.

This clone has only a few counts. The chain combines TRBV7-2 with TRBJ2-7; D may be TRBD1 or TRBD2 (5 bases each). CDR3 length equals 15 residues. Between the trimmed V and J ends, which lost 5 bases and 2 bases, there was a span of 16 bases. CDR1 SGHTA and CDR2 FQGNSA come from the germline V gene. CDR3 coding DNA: TGTGCCAGCAGCCCGCCTGGGGACGGTGCCTACGAGCAGTACTTC. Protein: CASSPPGDGAYEQYF.

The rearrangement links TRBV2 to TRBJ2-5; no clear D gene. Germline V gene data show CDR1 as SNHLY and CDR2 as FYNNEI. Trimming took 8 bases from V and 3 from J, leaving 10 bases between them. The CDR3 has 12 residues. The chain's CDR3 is CASARTKETQYF. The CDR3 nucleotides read TGTGCCAGCGCTAGGACCAAAGAGACCCAGTACTTC.

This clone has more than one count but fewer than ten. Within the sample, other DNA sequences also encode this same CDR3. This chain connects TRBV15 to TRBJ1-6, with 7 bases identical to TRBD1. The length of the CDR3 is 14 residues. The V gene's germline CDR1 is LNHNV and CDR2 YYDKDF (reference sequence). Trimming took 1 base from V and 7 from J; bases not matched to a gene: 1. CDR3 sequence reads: CATSRGQGNSPLHF. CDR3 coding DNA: TGTGCCACCAGCAGAGGACAGGGCAATTCACCCCTCCACTTT.

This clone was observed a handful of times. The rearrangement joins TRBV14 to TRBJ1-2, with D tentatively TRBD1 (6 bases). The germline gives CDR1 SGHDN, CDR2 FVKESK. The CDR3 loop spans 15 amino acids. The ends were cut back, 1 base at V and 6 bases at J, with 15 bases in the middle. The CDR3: CASSQVYGGSDGYTF. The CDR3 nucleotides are TGTGCCAGCAGCCAAGTATACGGGGGCAGTGATGGCTACACCTTC.

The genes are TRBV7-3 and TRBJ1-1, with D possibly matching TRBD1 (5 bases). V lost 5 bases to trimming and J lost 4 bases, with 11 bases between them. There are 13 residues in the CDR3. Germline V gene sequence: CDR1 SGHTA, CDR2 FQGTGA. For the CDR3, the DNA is TGTGCCAGCAGCGCCGTGGGGGGCACTGAAGCTTTCTTT. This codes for CASSAVGGTEAFF.

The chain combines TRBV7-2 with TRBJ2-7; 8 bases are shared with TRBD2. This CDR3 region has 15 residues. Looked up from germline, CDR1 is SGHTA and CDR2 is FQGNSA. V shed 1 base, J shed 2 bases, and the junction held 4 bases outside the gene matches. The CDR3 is CASSLDRAGAYEQYF. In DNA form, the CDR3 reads TGTGCCAGCAGCTTAGACCGAGCGGGAGCCTACGAGCAGTACTTC.

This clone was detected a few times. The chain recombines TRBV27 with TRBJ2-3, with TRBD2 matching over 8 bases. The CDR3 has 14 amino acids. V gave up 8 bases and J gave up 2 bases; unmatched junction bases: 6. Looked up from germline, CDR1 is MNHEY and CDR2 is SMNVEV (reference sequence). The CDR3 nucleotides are TGTGCCAGCGGACGGACTAGCTCCACAGATACGCAGTATTTT. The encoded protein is CASGRTSSTDTQYF.

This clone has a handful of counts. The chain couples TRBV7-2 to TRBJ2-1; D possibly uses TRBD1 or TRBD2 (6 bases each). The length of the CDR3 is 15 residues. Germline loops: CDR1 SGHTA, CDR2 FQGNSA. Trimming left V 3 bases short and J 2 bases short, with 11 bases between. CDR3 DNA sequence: TGTGCCAGCAGCTTCGAGGGGGGTCCCTACAATGAGCAGTTCTTC. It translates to CASSFEGGPYNEQFF.

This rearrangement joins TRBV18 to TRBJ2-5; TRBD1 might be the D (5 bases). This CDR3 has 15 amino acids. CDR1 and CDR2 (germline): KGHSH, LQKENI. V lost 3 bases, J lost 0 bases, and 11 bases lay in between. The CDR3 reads CASSPTETYQETQYF. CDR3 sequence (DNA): TGTGCCAGCTCACCGACAGAGACTTACCAAGAGACCCAGTACTTC.

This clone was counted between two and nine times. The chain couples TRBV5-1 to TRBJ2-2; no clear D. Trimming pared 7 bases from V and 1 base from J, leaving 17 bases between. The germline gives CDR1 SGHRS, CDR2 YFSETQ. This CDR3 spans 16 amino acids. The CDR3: CASQDSVPLNTGELFF. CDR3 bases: TGCGCCAGCCAGGATTCGGTACCTCTGAACACCGGGGAGCTGTTTTTT.

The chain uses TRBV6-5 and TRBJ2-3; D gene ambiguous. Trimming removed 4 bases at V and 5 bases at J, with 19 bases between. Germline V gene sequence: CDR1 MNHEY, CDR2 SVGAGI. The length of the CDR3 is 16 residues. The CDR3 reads CASSSLSGTLLDTQYF. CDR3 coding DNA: TGTGCCAGCAGTTCCCTTTCCGGAACCCTATTAGATACGCAGTATTTT.

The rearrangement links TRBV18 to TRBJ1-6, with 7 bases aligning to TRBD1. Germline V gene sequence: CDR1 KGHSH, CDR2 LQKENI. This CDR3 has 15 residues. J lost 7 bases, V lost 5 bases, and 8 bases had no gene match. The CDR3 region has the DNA TGTGCCAGCTCAGCCGGGACAGCGAGAAATTCACCCCTCCACTTT. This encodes CASSAGTARNSPLHF.

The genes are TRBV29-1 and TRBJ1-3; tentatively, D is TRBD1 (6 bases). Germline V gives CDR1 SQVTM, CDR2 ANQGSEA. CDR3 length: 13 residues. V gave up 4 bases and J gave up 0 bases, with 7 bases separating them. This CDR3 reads CSVGTVSGNTIYF. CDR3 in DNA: TGCAGCGTTGGGACAGTCTCTGGAAACACCATATATTTT.

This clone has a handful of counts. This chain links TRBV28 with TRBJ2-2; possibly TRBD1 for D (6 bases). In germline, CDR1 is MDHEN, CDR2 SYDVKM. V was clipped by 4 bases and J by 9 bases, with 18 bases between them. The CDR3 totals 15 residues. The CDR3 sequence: CASSSAGTDSRELFF. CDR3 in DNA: TGTGCCAGCAGTTCCGCCGGGACGGACAGCCGGGAGCTGTTTTTT. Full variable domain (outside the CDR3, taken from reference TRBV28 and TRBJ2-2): DVKVTQSSRYLVKRTGEKVFLECVQDMDHENMFWYRQDPGLGLRLIYFSYDVKMKEKGDIPEGYSVSREKKERFSLILESASTNQTSMYLCASSSAGTDSRELFFGEGSRLTVL.

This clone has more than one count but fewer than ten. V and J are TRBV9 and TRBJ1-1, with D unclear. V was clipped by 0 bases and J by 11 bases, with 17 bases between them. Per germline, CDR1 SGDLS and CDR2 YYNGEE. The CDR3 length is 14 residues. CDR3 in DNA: TGTGCCAGCAGCGTAGTAGGCCGGGGAAGGAGTGCTTTCTTT. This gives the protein CASSVVGRGRSAFF.

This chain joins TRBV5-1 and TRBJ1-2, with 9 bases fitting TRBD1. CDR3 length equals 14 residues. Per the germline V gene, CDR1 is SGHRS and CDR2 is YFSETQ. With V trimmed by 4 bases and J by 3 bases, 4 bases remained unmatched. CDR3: CASSPGQGYYGYTF. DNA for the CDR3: TGCGCCAGCAGCCCGGGACAGGGATACTATGGCTACACCTTC.

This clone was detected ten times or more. The CDR3 nucleotides are TGTGCCAGCAGCATTTGGACAGGAGGCATCTACGAGCAGTACTTC. It encodes CASSIWTGGIYEQYF. The chain joins TRBV13 to TRBJ2-7; 7 nucleotides line up with TRBD1. The CDR3 is 15 residues long. J was trimmed by 3 bases and V by 5 bases; bases with no gene match: 10. The V gene's germline CDR1 is PRHDT and CDR2 FYEKMQ (reference sequence).

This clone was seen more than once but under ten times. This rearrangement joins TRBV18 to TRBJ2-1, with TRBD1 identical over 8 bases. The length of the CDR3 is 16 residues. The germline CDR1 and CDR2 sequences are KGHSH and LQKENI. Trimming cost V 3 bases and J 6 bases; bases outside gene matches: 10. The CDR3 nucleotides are TGTGCCAGCTCACCTAGGTTGACAGGGGACTCCAATGAGCAGTTCTTC. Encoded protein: CASSPRLTGDSNEQFF.

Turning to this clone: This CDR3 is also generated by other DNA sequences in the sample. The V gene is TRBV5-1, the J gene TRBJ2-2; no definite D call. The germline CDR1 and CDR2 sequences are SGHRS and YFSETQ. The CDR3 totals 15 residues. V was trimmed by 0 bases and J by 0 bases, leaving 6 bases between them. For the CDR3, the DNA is TGCGCCAGCAGCTTGGGAGTGGCGAACACCGGGGAGCTGTTTTTT. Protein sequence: CASSLGVANTGELFF.

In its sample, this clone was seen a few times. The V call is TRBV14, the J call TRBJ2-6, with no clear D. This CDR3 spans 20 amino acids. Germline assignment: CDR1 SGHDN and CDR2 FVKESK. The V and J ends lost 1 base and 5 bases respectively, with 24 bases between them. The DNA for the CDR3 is TGTGCCAGCAGCCAAGTAAGAGTAGAACATCCCCGCCGCCGGGCCAACGTCCTGACTTTC. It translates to CASSQVRVEHPRRRANVLTF.

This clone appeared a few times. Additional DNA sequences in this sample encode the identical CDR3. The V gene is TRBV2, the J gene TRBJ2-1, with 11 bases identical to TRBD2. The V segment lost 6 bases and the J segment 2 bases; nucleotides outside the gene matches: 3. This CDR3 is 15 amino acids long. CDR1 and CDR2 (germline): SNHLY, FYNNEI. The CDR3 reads CASRETSGAYNEQFF. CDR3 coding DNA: TGTGCCAGCAGGGAGACTAGCGGGGCCTACAATGAGCAGTTCTTC.

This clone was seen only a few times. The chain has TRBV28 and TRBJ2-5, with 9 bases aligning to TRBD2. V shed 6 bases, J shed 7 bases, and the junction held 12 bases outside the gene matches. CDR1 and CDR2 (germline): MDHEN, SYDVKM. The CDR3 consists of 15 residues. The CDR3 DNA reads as TGTGCCAGCAGCCCAGGTCTAGCGGGGAGGGGGACCCAGTACTTC. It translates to CASSPGLAGRGTQYF.

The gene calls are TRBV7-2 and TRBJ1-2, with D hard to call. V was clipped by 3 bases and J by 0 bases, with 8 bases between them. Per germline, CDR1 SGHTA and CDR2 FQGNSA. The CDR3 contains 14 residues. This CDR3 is CASSFVEANYGYTF. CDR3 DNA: TGTGCCAGCAGCTTTGTAGAAGCTAACTATGGCTACACCTTC.